The 17 T cell receptor beta chains given below trace back to one sample, sequenced in a study of control samples from healthy donors and cancer patients. Clones were sequenced by immunoSEQ multiplex PCR, and TCRdb holds only the in-frame ones, with some missing. The repertoire holds more than 95,000 clones, with 88% as singletons. Source material: blood. The source of these receptors is a woman aged 70-85 years in good health.

J is TRBJ2-7 and V is TRBV11-1; D is uncertain. Germline V gene lookup returns CDR1 SGHAT and CDR2 FQDESV (reference sequence). The CDR3 has 14 amino acids. Trimming cost V 1 base and J 2 bases, with 9 bases left between them. CDR3 DNA: TGTGCCAGCAGCTTAGACAACGGCCCCTACGAGCAGTACTTC. It yields the protein CASSLDNGPYEQYF.

The chain combines TRBV2 with TRBJ1-2; 7 bases align to TRBD1. The V gene's germline CDR1 is SNHLY and CDR2 FYNNEI. Germline trimming cut 6 bases from V and 2 bases from J; bases unmatched to any gene: 9. This CDR3 contains 15 residues. CDR3 bases: TGTGCCAGCAGCGGACAGGAATTTCTAAACTATGGCTACACCTTC. Protein product: CASSGQEFLNYGYTF.

V is TRBV10-3 and J is TRBJ2-5, with 11 nucleotides matching TRBD2. V was pared by 0 bases and J by 2 bases, with 2 bases of the junction left unmatched. The CDR3 is 16 residues long. Germline CDR1 and CDR2: ENHRY and SYGVKD. CDR3 residues: CAISESTSGTQETQYF. The CDR3 DNA sequence: TGTGCCATCAGTGAGTCGACTAGCGGGACTCAAGAGACCCAGTACTTC.

In its sample, this clone was seen once. The chain uses TRBV14 and TRBJ1-4; a possible D gene is TRBD1 (6 bases). Germline V gives CDR1 SGHDN, CDR2 FVKESK. The V end was cut by 6 bases, the J end by 8 bases, with 19 bases between. The CDR3 is 15 residues long. The CDR3 DNA follows: TGTGCCAGCAGTAACTTACAGGGAGCCGGGGAAAAACTGTTTTTT. Its protein product is CASSNLQGAGEKLFF.

The chain has TRBV11-2 and TRBJ1-5; 8 bases match TRBD1. The CDR3 is 14 amino acids. V lost 1 base to trimming and J lost 7 bases; unmatched junction nucleotides: 3. Germline V gene data show CDR1 as SGHAT and CDR2 as FQNNGV. The CDR3 sequence is CASSLAGGAQPQHF. DNA for the CDR3: TGTGCCAGCAGCTTAGCAGGGGGCGCACAGCCCCAGCATTTT.

This chain links TRBV7-2 with TRBJ1-2; 7 nucleotides line up with TRBD1. The germline CDR1 and CDR2 sequences are SGHTA and FQGNSA. CDR3 length: 15 residues. After removal of 0 bases from V and 7 bases from J, the junction contained 8 bases not matched to a gene. CDR3 nucleotides: TGTGCCAGCAGCTTAGCTAAGGGGGCTCGTCGTGGCTACACCTTC. Protein product: CASSLAKGARRGYTF.

In this sample, this clone turned up a few times. Different DNA sequences within this sample yield the same CDR3. V and J are TRBV3-1 (or the pseudogene TRBV3-2) and TRBJ2-5, with a tentative D call TRBD2 (5 bases). CDR1 and CDR2 from the germline V gene are LGHDT and YNNKEL (reference sequence). The V end was cut by 1 base, the J end by 3 bases, with 12 bases between. The CDR3 contains 15 residues. The CDR3 is CASSQGWERKETQYF. The CDR3 DNA reads TGTGCCAGCAGCCAAGGGTGGGAGCGGAAAGAGACCCAGTACTTC.

This rearrangement joins TRBV6-1 to TRBJ1-4; tentative D call: TRBD1 (6 bases). Germline lookup yields CDR1 MNHNS and CDR2 SASEGT. This CDR3 is 16 amino acids long. The V end was cut by 4 bases, the J end by 8 bases, with 20 bases between. The CDR3 bases are TGTGCCAGCAGTGGGAGAAAACAGGGCTGGGAGGAAAAACTGTTTTTT. Its translation: CASSGRKQGWEEKLFF.

The V and J genes are TRBV19 and TRBJ1-5; D gene uncertain. V lost 9 bases to trimming and J lost 2 bases, with 17 bases between them. This CDR3 region has 15 residues. Germline assignment: CDR1 LNHDA and CDR2 SQIVND (reference sequence). CDR3 loop: CASQAQHTGNQPQHF. The CDR3 DNA is TGTGCCAGCCAGGCGCAGCACACGGGCAATCAGCCCCAGCATTTT.

This clone was seen only once. The rearrangement uses TRBV9 and TRBJ1-4; D gene unclear. Trimming shortened V by 4 bases and J by 8 bases, and 18 bases separated the two germline ends. The germline V gene encodes CDR1 SGDLS and CDR2 YYNGEE. This CDR3 comprises 15 residues. CDR3 in amino acids: CASSPHRVGGEKLFF. DNA of the CDR3: TGTGCCAGCAGCCCCCACCGGGTTGGCGGGGAAAAACTGTTTTTT.

This chain connects TRBV7-9 to TRBJ1-1; no firm D call. The germline CDR1 and CDR2 sequences are SEHNR and FQNEAQ (reference sequence). CDR3 length: 12 residues. Trimming pared 1 base from V and 4 bases from J, leaving 4 bases between. CDR3: CASSLESTEAFF. CDR3 nucleotide sequence: TGTGCCAGCAGCTTAGAGAGCACTGAAGCTTTCTTT.

The chain carries TRBV5-1 and TRBJ2-7; perhaps D is TRBD1 or TRBD2 (5 bases each). V lost 0 bases, J lost 6 bases, and 13 bases lay in between. There are 14 residues in the CDR3. Germline CDR1 SGHRS, CDR2 YFSETQ. This CDR3 is CASSLVPGASEQYF. The CDR3 DNA reads as TGCGCCAGCAGCTTGGTGCCCGGGGCCTCCGAGCAGTACTTC.

This chain connects TRBV6-5 to TRBJ2-7, with D possibly TRBD1 on 6 matching bases. V lost 2 bases and J 6 bases, leaving 17 bases between the germline ends. The CDR3 covers 15 residues. Germline loops: CDR1 MNHEY, CDR2 SVGAGI. This chain's CDR3 is CASSYDTTGRGEQYF. CDR3 DNA sequence: TGTGCCAGCAGTTACGATACAACAGGGAGAGGCGAGCAGTACTTC.

This chain connects TRBV7-9 to TRBJ1-1; unclear D gene. This CDR3 region has 10 residues. Trimming cost V 4 bases and J 7 bases, with 4 bases left between them. Germline V lookup: CDR1 SEHNR, CDR2 FQNEAQ (reference sequence). CDR3 amino acids: CASSWVEAFF. CDR3 nucleotide sequence: TGTGCCAGCAGCTGGGTTGAAGCTTTCTTT.

The rearrangement joins TRBV5-6 to TRBJ1-1; D remains unclear. Trimming cost V 0 bases and J 1 base, with 7 bases left between them. The germline gives CDR1 SGHDT, CDR2 YYEEEE. The CDR3 consists of 14 residues. CDR3 nucleotides: TGTGCCAGCAGCTTGGGGAATAGGAACACTGAAGCTTTCTTT. Translation gives CASSLGNRNTEAFF.

The rearrangement joins TRBV5-1 to TRBJ2-5; 8 bases match TRBD2. CDR3 size: 16 residues. Germline CDR1 is SGHRS and CDR2 is YFSETQ. V lost 3 bases and J lost 1; bases outside the gene matches: 8. The CDR3 is CASSSKRGPSQETQYF. For the CDR3, the DNA is TGCGCCAGCAGCTCCAAGCGGGGGCCTTCCCAAGAGACCCAGTACTTC.

CDR3: CASSSQTNEKLFF. The CDR3 bases are TGTGCCAGCAGTTCGCAGACAAATGAAAAACTGTTTTTT. The rearrangement uses TRBV5-4 and TRBJ1-4; D is uncertain. CDR3 length equals 13 residues. V lost 5 bases, J lost 5 bases, and 10 bases lay in between. CDR1 and CDR2 from the germline V gene are SGHNT and YYREEE (reference sequence).